This T cell receptor (beta chain) comes out of a study of blood T cells in healthy people across ages. Study background: Per every two T cells, about one barcoded beta molecule was captured by template switching. Findings and limits, study-wide: PBMC samples, being unsorted, prevented any conclusive comparison of naive and antigen-experienced cells.

With a J-beta primer mix and a sample-barcoded 5' primer, a second PCR ran 7 to 11 cycles. In TCRdb, the 5' RACE reads were re-called with MiXCR into one record per CDR3 protein. The profile covers nearly 800,000 distinct CDR3 sequences, with roughly 25% appearing a single time and under 4% taken by the ten largest. This clonotype turned up a few times. Antigen: not known. The V gene lost 4 bases and the J gene lost 1 base, with 11 bases spanning the gap. The germline V gene has CDR1 SQVTM and CDR2 ANQGSEA. The CDR3 sequence is 13 residues long. The data were also submitted as part of a second study, on T cells of mothers and their children.

The sample comprised blood. This clonotype was obtained from a boy aged 10-17 years in good health. J is TRBJ2-7 and V is TRBV29-1, with unresolved D. The CDR3 DNA follows: TGCAGCGTTGTGGGTGGGCCTTCCTACGAGCAGTACTTC. The encoded protein is CSVVGGPSYEQYF.